This entry features one TCR beta chain sequence. A single record per CDR3 protein comes from TCRdb applying MiXCR to the PCR reads. The repertoire has approximately 18,000 distinct CDR3 sequences, 40% to 45% of them found once; the top ten carry around a third. This sample was taken from a study of tumor-infiltrating lymphocytes in oesophageal squamous cell carcinoma. The CDR3 has 15 amino acids. The V gene's germline CDR1 is MNHEY and CDR2 SMNVEV (reference sequence). V gave up 6 bases and J gave up 0 bases; unmatched junction bases: 5. The sample comprised normal esophageal tissue next to the tumor. The sequence came from a female donor with esophageal squamous cell carcinoma. The rearrangement joins TRBV27 to TRBJ1-2; 9 bases fit TRBD1. The CDR3 is CASSLTGGANYGYTF. In nucleotides, the CDR3 is TGTGCCAGCAGCTTAACAGGGGGCGCTAACTATGGCTACACCTTC.